What follows are 10 T cell receptor beta chains derived from one specimen sequenced in a study of technical replicates of blood from a handful of donors. This table comes from immunoSEQ multiplex PCR, and its TCRdb copy is limited to in-frame clones, with some not included. Of about 15,000 clones in the sample, 82% were seen once. The sample comprised PBMCs. These receptor sequences come from a human donor in good health. Some clones in this sample may be carry-over from other donors' samples.

V and J are TRBV5-8 and TRBJ1-1, with D possibly matching TRBD1 (5 bases). Germline assignment: CDR1 SGHTS and CDR2 YDEGEE. Trimming cost V 4 bases and J 0 bases, with 13 bases left between them. The CDR3 sequence is 15 residues long. The CDR3 region has the DNA TGTGCCAGCAGCCAGGGACTTTTCATGAACACTGAAGCTTTCTTT. Protein product: CASSQGLFMNTEAFF.

V gene TRBV7-7 combines with J gene TRBJ2-7; D perhaps matches TRBD1 (5 bases). In germline, CDR1 is SSHAT, CDR2 FNYEAQ (reference sequence). V dropped 1 base and J dropped 0 bases, with 16 bases sitting between them. This CDR3 has 17 amino acids. In DNA, the CDR3 is TGTGCCAGCAGCTTAGGTCCGACAGACGTAAGCTCCTACGAGCAGTACTTC. Protein sequence: CASSLGPTDVSSYEQYF. Based on the CDR3 plus reference TRBV7-7 and TRBJ2-7, the full variable domain is GAGVSQSPRYKVTKRGQDVTLRCDPISSHATLYWYQQALGQGPEFLTYFNYEAQPDKSGLPSDRFSAERPEGSISTLTIQRTEQRDSAMYRCASSLGPTDVSSYEQYFGPGTRLTVT.

The chain couples TRBV2 to TRBJ2-4; D possibly corresponds to TRBD2 (6 bases). The germline gives CDR1 SNHLY, CDR2 FYNNEI. This CDR3 region has 15 residues. The germline V and J ends were trimmed by 6 bases and 1 base, with 13 bases remaining between them. CDR3 protein: CASSPRGGAKNIQYF. The CDR3 nucleotides read TGTGCCAGCAGCCCCCGTGGAGGGGCCAAAAACATTCAGTACTTC. Full variable domain (missing parts from reference TRBV2 and TRBJ2-4): EPEVTQTPSHQVTQMGQEVILRCVPISNHLYFYWYRQILGQKVEFLVSFYNNEISEKSEIFDDQFSVERPDGSNFTLKIRSTKLEDSAMYFCASSPRGGAKNIQYFGAGTRLSVL.

CDR3 region: CASSRRTGGQFF. CDR3 DNA: TGTGCCAGCAGTCGAAGGACAGGTGGGCAGTTCTTC. The rearrangement uses TRBV2 and TRBJ2-1; 7 bases are a match to TRBD1. The CDR3 is 12 amino acids. From germline, CDR1 is SNHLY and CDR2 FYNNEI. J was trimmed by 12 bases and V by 5 bases; bases with no gene match: 7.

The chain carries TRBV19 and TRBJ2-7, with D possibly being TRBD2 (5 bases). With 0 bases removed from V and 3 bases from J, the gap between germline ends came to 9 bases. CDR1 and CDR2 from the germline V gene are LNHDA and SQIVND (reference sequence). The CDR3 covers 14 residues. The CDR3 bases are TGTGCCAGTAGTATAGACGGAGAGGGCTACGAGCAGTACTTC. This translates into CASSIDGEGYEQYF.

This sequence joins TRBV7-8 and TRBJ2-7, with 7 bases matching TRBD1. Losses at the gene ends were 5 bases for V and 0 bases for J; bases not matched to a gene: 7. Germline values: CDR1 SGHVS, CDR2 FQNEAQ. The CDR3 runs to 15 residues. The chain's CDR3 is CASSNPGQFSYEQYF. In DNA form, the CDR3 reads TGTGCCAGCAGCAATCCGGGACAGTTCTCCTACGAGCAGTACTTC.

The chain joins TRBV29-1 to TRBJ1-2, with D possibly being TRBD1 (5 bases). CDR1 is SQVTM and CDR2 is ANQGSEA in the germline V gene. The CDR3 sequence is 11 residues long. V gave up 4 bases and J gave up 4 bases, with 7 bases separating them. CDR3 in amino acids: CSVAQAYGYTF. In DNA form, the CDR3 reads TGCAGCGTTGCACAGGCCTATGGCTACACCTTC.

With regard to this clone: It is unclear where the CDR3 begins or ends on the DNA, so no DNA is shown, and the CDR3 is as TCRdb lists it. V and J are TRBV21-1 and TRBJ2-4; the DNA was not used to check the table's D call, TRBD1. TRBV21-1 is designated a pseudogene. The CDR3 has 19 residues if both end residues are counted. CDR3 sequence: CASSKVGGGSLEAKNIQYF.

The rearrangement links TRBV2 to TRBJ2-7; 11 positions agree with TRBD1. Germline trimming cut 6 bases from V and 3 bases from J; bases unmatched to any gene: 4. Germline lookup yields CDR1 SNHLY and CDR2 FYNNEI. The CDR3 consists of 14 residues. The CDR3 sequence: CASSPGTGGYEQYF. DNA of the CDR3: TGTGCCAGCAGCCCTGGGACAGGGGGCTACGAGCAGTACTTC.

This chain uses TRBV30 with TRBJ2-2, with 10 bases that match TRBD2. The CDR3 runs to 17 residues. V shed 0 bases and J 1 base; nucleotides not matched to a gene: 5. The germline gives CDR1 GTSNPN, CDR2 SVGIG (reference sequence). This CDR3 reads CAWSVGRTSGNTGELFF. CDR3 bases: TGTGCCTGGAGTGTAGGGAGGACTAGCGGGAACACCGGGGAGCTGTTTTTT.